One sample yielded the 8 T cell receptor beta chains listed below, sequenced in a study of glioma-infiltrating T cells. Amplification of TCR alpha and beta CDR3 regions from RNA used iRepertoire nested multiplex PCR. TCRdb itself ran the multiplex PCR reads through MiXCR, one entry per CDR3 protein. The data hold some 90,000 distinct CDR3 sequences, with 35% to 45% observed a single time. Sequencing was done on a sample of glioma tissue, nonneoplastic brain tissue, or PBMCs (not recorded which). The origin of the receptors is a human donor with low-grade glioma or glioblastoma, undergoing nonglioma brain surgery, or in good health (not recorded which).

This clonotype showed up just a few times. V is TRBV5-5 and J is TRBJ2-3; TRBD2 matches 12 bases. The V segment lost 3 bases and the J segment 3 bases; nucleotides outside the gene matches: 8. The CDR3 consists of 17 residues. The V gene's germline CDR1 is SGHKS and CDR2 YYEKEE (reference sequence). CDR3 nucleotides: TGTGCCAGCAGCTCCATGGCTAGCGGGGGGGCGACAGATACGCAGTATTTT. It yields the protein CASSSMASGGATDTQYF.

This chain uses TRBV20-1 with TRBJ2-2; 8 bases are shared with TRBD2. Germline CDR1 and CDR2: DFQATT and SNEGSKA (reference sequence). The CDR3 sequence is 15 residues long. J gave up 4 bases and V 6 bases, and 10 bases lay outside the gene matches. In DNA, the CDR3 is TGCAGTGCCATAATAGCGGGGCAGGCCACCGGGGAGCTGTTTTTT. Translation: CSAIIAGQATGELFF.

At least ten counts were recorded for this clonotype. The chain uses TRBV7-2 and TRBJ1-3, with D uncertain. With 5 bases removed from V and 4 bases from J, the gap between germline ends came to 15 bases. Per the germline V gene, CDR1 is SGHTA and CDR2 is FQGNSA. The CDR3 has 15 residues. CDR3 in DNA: TGTGCCAGCAGCCAAGGGTCCCTCTGGGGAAACACCATATATTTT. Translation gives CASSQGSLWGNTIYF.

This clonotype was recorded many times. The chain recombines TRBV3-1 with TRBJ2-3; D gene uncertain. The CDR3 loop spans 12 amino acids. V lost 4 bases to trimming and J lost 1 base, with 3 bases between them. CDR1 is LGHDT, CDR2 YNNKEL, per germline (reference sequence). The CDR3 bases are TGTGCCAGCAGCCGGGGCACAGATACGCAGTATTTT. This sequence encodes CASSRGTDTQYF.

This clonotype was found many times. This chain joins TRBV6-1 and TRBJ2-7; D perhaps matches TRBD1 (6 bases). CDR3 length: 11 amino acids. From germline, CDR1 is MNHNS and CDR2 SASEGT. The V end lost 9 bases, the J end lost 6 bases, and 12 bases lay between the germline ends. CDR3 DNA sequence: TGTGCCAGTTACTCAGGGGCCGAGCAGTACTTC. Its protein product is CASYSGAEQYF.

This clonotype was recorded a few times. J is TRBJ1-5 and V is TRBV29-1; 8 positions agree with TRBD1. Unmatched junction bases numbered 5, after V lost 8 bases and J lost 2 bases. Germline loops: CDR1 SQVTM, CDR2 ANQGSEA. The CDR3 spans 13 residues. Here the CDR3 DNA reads TGCAGCACCGGACAGGGCGGCAATCAGCCCCAGCATTTT. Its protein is CSTGQGGNQPQHF.

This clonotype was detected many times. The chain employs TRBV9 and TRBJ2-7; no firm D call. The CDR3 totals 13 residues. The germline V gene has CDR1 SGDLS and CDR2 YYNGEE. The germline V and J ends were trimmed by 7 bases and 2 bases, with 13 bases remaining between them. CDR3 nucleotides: TGTGCCAGCGGACCGAACGTCGCCTACGAGCAGTACTTC. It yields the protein CASGPNVAYEQYF.

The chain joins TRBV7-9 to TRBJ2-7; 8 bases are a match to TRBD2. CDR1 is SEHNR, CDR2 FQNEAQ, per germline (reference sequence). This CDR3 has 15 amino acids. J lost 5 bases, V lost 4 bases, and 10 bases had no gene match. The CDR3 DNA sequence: TGTGCCAGCAGCTCAAGAAGGACTAGCCGCAACGAGCAGTACTTC. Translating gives CASSSRRTSRNEQYF.